This T cell receptor (beta chain) was profiled in a study of tumor and adjacent non-tumor tissue in lung cancer. Study at large: Patients were aged roughly 30 to 76, roughly nine men and 4 to 6 women, stage I to III. Each sample yielded roughly 4 million productive TCRbeta reads on average. Study-level findings and limits: Tumor tissue had significantly higher TCR diversity than normal lung. In normal lung, the top 100 clones were significantly more dominant than in tumor.

Comment on this clonotype: What it recognizes is unknown.

The CDR3 has 13 amino acids. Trimming removed 8 bases at V and 9 bases at J, with 19 bases between. Three rounds of nested PCR, following a modified ARM-PCR protocol, produced the TCRbeta library. TCRdb reprocessed the multiplex PCR reads with MiXCR, giving one entry per CDR3 protein. The profile shows over 85,000 distinct CDR3 sequences, about 87% of them singletons. RNA was extracted from bulk tissue without any cell sorting. The receptor was derived from a man in his 70s with non-small cell lung cancer. The sequenced sample was lung tumor tissue. The chain is built from TRBV12-3 or TRBV12-4 and TRBJ1-1, with a tentative D call TRBD1 (6 bases). The CDR3: CASRSRDTQKAFF. The DNA for the CDR3 is TGTGCCAGCCGTTCTAGGGACACACAGAAAGCTTTCTTT.